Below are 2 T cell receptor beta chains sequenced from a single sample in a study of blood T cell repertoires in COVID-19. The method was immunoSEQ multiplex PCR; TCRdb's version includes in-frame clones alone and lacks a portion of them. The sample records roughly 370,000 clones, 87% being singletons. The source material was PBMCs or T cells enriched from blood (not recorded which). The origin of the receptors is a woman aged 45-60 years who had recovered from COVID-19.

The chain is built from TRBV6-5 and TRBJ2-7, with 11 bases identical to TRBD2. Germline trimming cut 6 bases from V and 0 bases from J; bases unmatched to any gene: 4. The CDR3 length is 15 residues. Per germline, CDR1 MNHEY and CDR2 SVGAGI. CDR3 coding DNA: TGTGCCAGCAGCCTTAGCGGGGGGGTCTCCTACGAGCAGTACTTC. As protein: CASSLSGGVSYEQYF.

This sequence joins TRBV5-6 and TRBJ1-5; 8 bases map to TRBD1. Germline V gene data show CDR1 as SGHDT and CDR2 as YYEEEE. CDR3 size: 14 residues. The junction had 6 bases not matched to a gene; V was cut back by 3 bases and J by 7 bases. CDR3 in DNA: TGTGCCAGCAGCTCGAAGGACAGGGAACAGCCCCAGCATTTT. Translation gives CASSSKDREQPQHF.